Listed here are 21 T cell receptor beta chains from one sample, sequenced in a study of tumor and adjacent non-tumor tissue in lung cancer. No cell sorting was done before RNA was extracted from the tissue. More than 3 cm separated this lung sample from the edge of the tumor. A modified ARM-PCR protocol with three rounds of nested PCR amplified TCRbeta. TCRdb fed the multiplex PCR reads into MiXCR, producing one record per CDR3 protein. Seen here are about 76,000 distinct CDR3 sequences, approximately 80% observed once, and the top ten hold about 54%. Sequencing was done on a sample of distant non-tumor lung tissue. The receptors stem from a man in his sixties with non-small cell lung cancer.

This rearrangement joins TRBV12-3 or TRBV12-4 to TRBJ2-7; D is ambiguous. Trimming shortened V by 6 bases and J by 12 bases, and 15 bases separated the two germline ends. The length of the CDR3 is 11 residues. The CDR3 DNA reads TGTGCCAGCAGGAAAAACTACGAACGGTACTTC. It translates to CASRKNYERYF.

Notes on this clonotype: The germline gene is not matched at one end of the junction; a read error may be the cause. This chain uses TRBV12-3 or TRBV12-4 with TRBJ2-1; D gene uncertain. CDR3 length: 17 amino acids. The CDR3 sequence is CANSFLQGPIGGHEQFF. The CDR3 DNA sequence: TGTGCCAACAGTTTTCTGCAAGGGCCTATAGGTGGCCATGAGCAGTTCTTC.

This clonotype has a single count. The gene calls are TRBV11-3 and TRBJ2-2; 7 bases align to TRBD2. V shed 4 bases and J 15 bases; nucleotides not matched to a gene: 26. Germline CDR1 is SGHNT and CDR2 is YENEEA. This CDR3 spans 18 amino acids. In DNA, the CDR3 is TGTGCCAGCAGCTCCCGTGAATCGGGAGGATACAGAGCCGGGAAGTTGTTTTTT. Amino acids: CASSSRESGGYRAGKLFF.

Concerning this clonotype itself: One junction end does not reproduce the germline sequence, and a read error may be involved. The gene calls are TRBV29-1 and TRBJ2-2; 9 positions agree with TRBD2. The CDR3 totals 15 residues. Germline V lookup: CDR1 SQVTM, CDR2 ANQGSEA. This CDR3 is CSVTVTSGFTGEPFF. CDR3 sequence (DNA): TGCAGCGTGACCGTAACTAGCGGGTTCACCGGGGAGCCGTTTTTT.

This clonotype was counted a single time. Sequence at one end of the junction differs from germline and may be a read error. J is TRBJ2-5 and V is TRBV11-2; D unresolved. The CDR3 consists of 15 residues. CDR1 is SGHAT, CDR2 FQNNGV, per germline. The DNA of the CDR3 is TGTGCCAGAAGCTTGGACCAGACCGAATGGGAGACCCAGTACTTC. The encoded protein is CARSLDQTEWETQYF.

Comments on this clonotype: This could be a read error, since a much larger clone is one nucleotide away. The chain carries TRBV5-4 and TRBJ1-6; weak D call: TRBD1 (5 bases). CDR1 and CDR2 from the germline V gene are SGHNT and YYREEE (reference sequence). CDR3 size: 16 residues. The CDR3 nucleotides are TGTGCCAGCAGCCTGGACACGAGCTCCTATAATTCACCCATCCACTTT. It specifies CASSLDTSSYNSPIHF.

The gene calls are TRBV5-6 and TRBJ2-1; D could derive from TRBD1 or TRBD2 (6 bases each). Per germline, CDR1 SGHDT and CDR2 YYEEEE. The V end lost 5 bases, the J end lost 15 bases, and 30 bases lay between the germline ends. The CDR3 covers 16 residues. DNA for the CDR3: TGTGCCAGCAGTCAGGATAGGGGGGAAGTCTACAATGAGTCGTTCTTC. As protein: CASSQDRGEVYNESFF.

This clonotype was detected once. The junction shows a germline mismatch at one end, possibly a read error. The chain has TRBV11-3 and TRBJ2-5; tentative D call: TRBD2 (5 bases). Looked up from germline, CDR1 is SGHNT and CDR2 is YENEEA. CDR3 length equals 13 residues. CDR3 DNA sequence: TGTGGCAGCAGCTATACCGGGGAAAAGACCCAGTACTTC. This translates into CGSSYTGEKTQYF.

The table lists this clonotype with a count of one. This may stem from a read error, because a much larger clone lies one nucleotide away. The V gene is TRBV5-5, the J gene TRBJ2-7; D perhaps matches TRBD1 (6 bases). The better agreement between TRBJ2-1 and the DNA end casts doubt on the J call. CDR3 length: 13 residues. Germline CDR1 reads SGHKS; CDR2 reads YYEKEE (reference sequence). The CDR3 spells CASSLNRAHEQFF. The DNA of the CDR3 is TGTGCCAGCAGCTTGAACAGGGCCCACGAGCAGTTCTTC.

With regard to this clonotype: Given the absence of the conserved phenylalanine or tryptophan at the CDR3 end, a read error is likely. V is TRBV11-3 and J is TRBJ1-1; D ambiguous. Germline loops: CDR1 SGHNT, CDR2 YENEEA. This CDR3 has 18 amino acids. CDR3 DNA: TGTGCCAGCAGCTTAACGCCGGATCTGTATGGTCGGAACATTGAAGCTTTCCTT. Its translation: CASSLTPDLYGRNIEAFL.

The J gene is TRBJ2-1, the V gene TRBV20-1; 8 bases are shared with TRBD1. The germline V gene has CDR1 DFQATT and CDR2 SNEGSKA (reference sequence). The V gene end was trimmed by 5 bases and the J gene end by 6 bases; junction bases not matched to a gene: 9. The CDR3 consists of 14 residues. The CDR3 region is CSAPNPQGVNEQFF. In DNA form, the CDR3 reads TGCAGTGCTCCTAACCCACAGGGGGTCAATGAGCAGTTCTTC.

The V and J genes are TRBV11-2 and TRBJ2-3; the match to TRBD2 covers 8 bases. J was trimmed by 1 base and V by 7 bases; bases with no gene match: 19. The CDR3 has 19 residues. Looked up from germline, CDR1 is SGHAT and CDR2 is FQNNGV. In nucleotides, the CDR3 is TGTGCCAGCATCGACAACGGGACTAGGGGCACTAGGGGCACAGATACGCAGTATTTT. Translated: CASIDNGTRGTRGTDTQYF.

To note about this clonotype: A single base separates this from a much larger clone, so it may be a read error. DNA of the CDR3: TGTGCCAGCAGTTCAGGGGTGTTCCCAGAGACCCATTACTTC. This gives the protein CASSSGVFPETHYF. The rearrangement joins TRBV12-3 or TRBV12-4 to TRBJ2-5, with TRBD1 as a possible D gene (6 bases). The CDR3 is made up of 14 amino acids.

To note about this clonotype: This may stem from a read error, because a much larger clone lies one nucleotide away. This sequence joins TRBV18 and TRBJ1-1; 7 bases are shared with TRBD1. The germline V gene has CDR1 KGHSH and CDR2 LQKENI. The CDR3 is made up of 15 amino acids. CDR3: CVSSPLGQVNTEAFF. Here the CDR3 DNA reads TGTGTCAGCTCACCTCTCGGACAGGTGAACACTGAAGCTTTCTTT.

CDR3 sequence (DNA): TGTGCTAGGAGCTCCCGGGGAGCGGGAGGATATAGAGCCTGGGAGCTGTTTTTT. It translates to CARSSRGAGGYRAWELFF. This chain joins TRBV11-3 and TRBJ2-2; 9 bases agree with TRBD2. The germline gives CDR1 SGHNT, CDR2 YENEEA. The CDR3 is made up of 18 amino acids.

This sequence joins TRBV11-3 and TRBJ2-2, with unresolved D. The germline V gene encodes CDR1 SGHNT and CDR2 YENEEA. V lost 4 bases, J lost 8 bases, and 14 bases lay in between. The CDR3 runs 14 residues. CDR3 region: CASSSHRNSGELFF. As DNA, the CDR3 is TGTGCCAGCAGCTCTCACCGAAACTCTGGGGAGCTGTTTTTT.

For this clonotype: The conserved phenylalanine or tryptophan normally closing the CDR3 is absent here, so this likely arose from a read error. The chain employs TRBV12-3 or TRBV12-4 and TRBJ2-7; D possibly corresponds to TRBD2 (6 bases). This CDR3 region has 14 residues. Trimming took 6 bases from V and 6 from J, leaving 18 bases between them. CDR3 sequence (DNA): TGTGCCAGCAGCGCCACGGGAGTCAGAACCGAGCAGTACCTC. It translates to CASSATGVRTEQYL.

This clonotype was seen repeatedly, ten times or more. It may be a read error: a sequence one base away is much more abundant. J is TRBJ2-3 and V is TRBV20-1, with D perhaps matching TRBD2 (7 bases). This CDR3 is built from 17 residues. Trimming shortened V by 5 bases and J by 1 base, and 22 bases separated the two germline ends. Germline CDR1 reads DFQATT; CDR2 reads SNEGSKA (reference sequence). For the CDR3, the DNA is TGCAGTGCTCCCACGGCGGGGGCCACGCACCGCACAGATACGCAGTATTTT. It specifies CSAPTAGATHRTDTQYF.

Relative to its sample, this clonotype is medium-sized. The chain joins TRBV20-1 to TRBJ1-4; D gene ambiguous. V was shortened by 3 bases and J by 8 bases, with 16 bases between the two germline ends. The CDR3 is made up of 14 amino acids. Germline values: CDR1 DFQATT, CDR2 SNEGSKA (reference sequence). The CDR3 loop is CSASMTAGGEKLFF. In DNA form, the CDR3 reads TGCAGTGCTAGTATGACCGCCGGAGGGGAAAAACTGTTTTTT.

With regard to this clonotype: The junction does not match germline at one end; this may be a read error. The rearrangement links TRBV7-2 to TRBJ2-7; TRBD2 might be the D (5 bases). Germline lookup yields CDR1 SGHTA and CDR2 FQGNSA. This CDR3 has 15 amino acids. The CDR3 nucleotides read TGTGACAGCAGCTTGGCCGGGATCAACTCCTACGAGCAGTACTTC. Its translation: CDSSLAGINSYEQYF. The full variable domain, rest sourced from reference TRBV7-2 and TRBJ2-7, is GAGVSQSPSNKVTEKGKDVELRCDPISGHTALYWYRQSLGQGLEFLIYFQGNSAPDKSGLPSDRFSAERTGGSVSTLTIQRTQQEDSAVYLCDSSLAGINSYEQYFGPGTRLTVT.

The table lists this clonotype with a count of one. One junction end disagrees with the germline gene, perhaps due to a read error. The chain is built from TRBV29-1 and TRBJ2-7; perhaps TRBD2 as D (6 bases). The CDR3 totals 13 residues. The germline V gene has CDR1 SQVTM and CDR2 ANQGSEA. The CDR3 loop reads CSVRDSVTYEQYF. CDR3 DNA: TGCAGCGTACGGGACTCAGTTACCTACGAGCAATACTTC.